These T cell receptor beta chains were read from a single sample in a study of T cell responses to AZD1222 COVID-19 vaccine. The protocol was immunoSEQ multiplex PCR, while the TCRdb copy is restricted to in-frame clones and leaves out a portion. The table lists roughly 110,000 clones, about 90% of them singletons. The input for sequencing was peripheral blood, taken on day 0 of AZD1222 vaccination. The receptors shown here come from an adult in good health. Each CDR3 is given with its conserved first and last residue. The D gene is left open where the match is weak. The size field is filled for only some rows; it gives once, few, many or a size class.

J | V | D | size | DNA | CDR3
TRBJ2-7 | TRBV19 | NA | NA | TGTGCCAGTAGTCCTCCGGGGACCATCTCCTACGAGCAGTACTTC | CASSPPGTISYEQYF
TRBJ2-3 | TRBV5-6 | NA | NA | TGTGCCAGCAGCCCGGCGGGGACAGATACGCAGTATTTT | CASSPAGTDTQYF
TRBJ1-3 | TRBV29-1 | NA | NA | TGCAGCGTTGTAGCCTCTGGAAACACCATATATTTT | CSVVASGNTIYF
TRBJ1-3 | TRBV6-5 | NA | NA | TGTGCCACCTGTCCTAGCCTCTCTGGAAACACCATATATTTT | CATCPSLSGNTIYF
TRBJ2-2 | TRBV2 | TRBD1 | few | TGTGCCAGCATGAGGGGGCCCACCGGGGAGCTGTTTTTT | CASMRGPTGELFF
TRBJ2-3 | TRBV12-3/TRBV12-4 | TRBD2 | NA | TGTGCCAGCAGGGCGGGAGAAAATACGCAGTATTTT | CASRAGENTQYF
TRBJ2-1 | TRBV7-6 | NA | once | TGTGCCAGCAGCCCAGGGGGGGGGATGTACAATGAGCAGTTCTTC | CASSPGGGMYNEQFF
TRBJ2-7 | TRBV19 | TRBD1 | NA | TGTGCCAGTAGTAAGGGGGCAGAGTACGAGCAGTACTTC | CASSKGAEYEQYF
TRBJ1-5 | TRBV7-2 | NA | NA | TGTGCCAGCAGCTTACGGGGGGGGCCCAATCAGCCCCAGCATTTT | CASSLRGGPNQPQHF
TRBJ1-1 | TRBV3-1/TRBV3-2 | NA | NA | TGTGCCAGCAGTCGTTTACAGGAGAACACTGAAGCTTTCTTT | CASSRLQENTEAFF
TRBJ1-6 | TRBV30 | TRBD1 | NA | TGTGCCTGGAGTCCGGGACAGGGGTATCGTTCACCCCTCCACTTT | CAWSPGQGYRSPLHF
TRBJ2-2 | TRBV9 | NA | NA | TGTGCCAGCAGCGTAGATGGGGGAACCGGGGAGCTGTTTTTT | CASSVDGGTGELFF
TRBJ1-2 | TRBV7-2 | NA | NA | TGTGCCAGCAGCTCTGTAATATCGACAGGCTATGGCTACACCTTC | CASSSVISTGYGYTF
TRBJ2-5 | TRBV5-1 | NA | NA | TGCGCCAGCAGCGAACTGGGGGTTGAGACCCAGTACTTC | CASSELGVETQYF
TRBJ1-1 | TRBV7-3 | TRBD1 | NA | TGTGCCAGCAGCCCCGGACAGGGTTCGGCTGAAGCTTTCTTT | CASSPGQGSAEAFF
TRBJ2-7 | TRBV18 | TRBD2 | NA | TGTGCCAGCTCACCACCGGCGGGAGGGCGGGGCGAGCAGTACTTC | CASSPPAGGRGEQYF
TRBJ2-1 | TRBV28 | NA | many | TGTGCCAGCAGTTTAGTACTAGCCTCCTACAATGAGCAGTTCTTC | CASSLVLASYNEQFF
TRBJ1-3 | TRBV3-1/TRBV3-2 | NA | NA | TGTGCCAGCAGCCAGGAGAGACAGGCCTCTGGAAACACCATATATTTT | CASSQERQASGNTIYF
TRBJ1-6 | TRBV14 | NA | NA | TGTGCCAGCAGCCAGCAAAGGAATTCACCCCTCCACTTT | CASSQQRNSPLHF
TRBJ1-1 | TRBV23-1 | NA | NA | TGCGCCAGCTTCGAAGCTTTCTTT | CASFEAFF
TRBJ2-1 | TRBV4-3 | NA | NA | TGCGCCAGCAGCCAAGACTCGAGCTCCTACAATGAGCAGTTCTTC | CASSQDSSSYNEQFF
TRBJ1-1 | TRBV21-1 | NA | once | TGTGCCAGCAGCAAATGGACGGACAGGGAGAACACTGAAGCTTTCTTT | CASSKWTDRENTEAFF
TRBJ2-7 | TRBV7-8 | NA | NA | TGTGCCAGCAGCCCTCGACAGGCCCCTACCTACGAGCAGTACTTC | CASSPRQAPTYEQYF
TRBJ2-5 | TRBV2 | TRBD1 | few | TGTGCCAGCGGAGGGACAGGGCTAAGGCTAGCTCCAGGATGGGAGACCCAGTACTTC | CASGGTGLRLAPGWETQYF
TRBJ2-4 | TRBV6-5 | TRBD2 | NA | TGTGCCAGCAGAGATCTAGCGGCCGCCAAAAACATTCAGTACTTC | CASRDLAAAKNIQYF
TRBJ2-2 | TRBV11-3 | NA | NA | TGTGCCAGCAGCTTGGTTCCGGGTTCGAACACCGGGGAGCTGTTTTTT | CASSLVPGSNTGELFF
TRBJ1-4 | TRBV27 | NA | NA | TGTGCCAGCAGAAAAATTCATGATAATGAAAAACTGTTTTTT | CASRKIHDNEKLFF
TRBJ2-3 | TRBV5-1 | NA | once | TGCGCCAGCAGCGCTAGTTTTCCGGGGAGCACAGATACGCAGTATTTT | CASSASFPGSTDTQYF
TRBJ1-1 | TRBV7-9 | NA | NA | TGTGCCAGCAGCTCCCCAAAGGGGGGGAACACTGAAGCTTTCTTT | CASSSPKGGNTEAFF
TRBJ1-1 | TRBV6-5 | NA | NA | TGTGCCAGCAGTATCGTCAGGGGTGAAGCTTTCTTT | CASSIVRGEAFF